Sequencing of this T cell receptor (beta chain) was carried out in a study of OX40 agonist ivuxolimab in advanced cancers. V lost 0 bases to trimming and J lost 14 bases, with 13 bases between them. The CDR3 is 13 amino acids. Germline values: CDR1 SGHVS, CDR2 FQNEAQ. Using immunoSEQ multiplex PCR, the repertoire was profiled, and TCRdb retains in-frame clones only, with some absent. The repertoire holds tens of thousands of clones, with around 85% as singletons. Whole-study findings and limits: There was clonal expansion of CD4+ and CD8+ blood T cells by week 6 at 0.1 to 3.0 mg/kg.

This clone has only one observation. The antigen remains unidentified. The specimen was CD4+ or CD8+ T cells sorted from blood, collected in a trial of the OX40 agonist ivuxolimab. The source is an adult with an advanced solid tumor such as melanoma, head and neck, liver or kidney cancer. The chain is built from TRBV7-8 and TRBJ1-4; no clear D. For the CDR3, the DNA is TGTGCCAGCAGCTTAGCCCTTGGTTCCGGTCTGTTTTTT. Translating it yields CASSLALGSGLFF.